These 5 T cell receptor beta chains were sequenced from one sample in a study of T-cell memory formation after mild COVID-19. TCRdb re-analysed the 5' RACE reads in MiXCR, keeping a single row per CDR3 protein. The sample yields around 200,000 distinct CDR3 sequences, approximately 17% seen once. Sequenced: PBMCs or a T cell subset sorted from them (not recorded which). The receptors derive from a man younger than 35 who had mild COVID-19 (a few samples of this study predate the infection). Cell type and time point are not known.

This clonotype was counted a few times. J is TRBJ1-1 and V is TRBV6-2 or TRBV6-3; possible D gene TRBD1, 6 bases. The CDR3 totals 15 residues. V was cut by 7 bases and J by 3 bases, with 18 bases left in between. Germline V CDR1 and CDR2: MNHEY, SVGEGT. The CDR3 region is CASTRGPGADTEAFF. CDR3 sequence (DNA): TGTGCCAGCACCCGCGGGCCAGGGGCGGACACTGAAGCTTTCTTT.

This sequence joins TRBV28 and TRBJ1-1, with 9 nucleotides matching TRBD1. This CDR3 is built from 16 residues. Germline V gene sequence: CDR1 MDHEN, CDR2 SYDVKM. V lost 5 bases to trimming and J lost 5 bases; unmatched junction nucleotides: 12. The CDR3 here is CASSPTGGGFSTEAFF. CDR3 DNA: TGTGCCAGCAGTCCGACAGGGGGGGGGTTTTCGACTGAAGCTTTCTTT.

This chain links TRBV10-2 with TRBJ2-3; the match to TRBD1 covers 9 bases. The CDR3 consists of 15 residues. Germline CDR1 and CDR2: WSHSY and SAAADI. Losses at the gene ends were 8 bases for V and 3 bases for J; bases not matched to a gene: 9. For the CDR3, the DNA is TGCGCCAGCCTCGATGGACAGGGGTCTACAGATACGCAGTATTTT. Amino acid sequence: CASLDGQGSTDTQYF.

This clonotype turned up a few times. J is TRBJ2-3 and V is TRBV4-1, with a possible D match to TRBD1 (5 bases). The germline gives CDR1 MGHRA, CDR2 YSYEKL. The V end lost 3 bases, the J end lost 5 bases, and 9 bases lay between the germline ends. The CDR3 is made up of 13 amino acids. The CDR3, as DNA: TGCGCCAGCAGCCATTTAGGGGAAGATACGCAGTATTTT. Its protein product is CASSHLGEDTQYF.

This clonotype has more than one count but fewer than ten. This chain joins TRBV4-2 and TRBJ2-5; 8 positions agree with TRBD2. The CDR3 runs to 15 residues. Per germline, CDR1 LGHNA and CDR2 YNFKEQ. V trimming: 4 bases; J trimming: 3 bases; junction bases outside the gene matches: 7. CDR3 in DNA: TGTGCCAGCAGCCCGAGCGGGGGCCTAGAAGAGACCCAGTACTTC. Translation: CASSPSGGLEETQYF.